This T cell receptor beta chain was captured in a study of Ad26.COV2.S vaccination and SARS-CoV-2 variants. Profiled with immunoSEQ multiplex PCR; TCRdb holds only in-frame clones, not every one. The profile shows around 450,000 clones, roughly 90% of them singletons. This CDR3 comprises 14 residues. The germline V gene encodes CDR1 SGHTA and CDR2 FQGNSA. V was shortened by 0 bases and J by 1 base, with 3 bases between the two germline ends. The treatment was: 19 received Ad26.COV2.S at low or high dose, single or two shots; roughly five received placebo; per-sample allocation not given. The samples date from day 63 after the first vaccine or placebo injection. Study observations and caveats: For non-spike TCRs, breadth in vaccine recipients resembled that in placebo recipients.

On this clone: What it binds is not known. The same CDR3 also results from other DNA sequences found in this sample.

The source material was peripheral blood, sampled in a trial of Ad26.COV2.S vaccine versus placebo. This chain connects TRBV7-2 to TRBJ2-2; no reliable D call. The origin of this receptor is a person aged 18-65 years who received the Ad26.COV2.S COVID-19 vaccine or a placebo. CDR3 DNA sequence: TGTGCCAGCAGCTTAGCAGGGAACACCGGGGAGCTGTTTTTT. It codes for CASSLAGNTGELFF.